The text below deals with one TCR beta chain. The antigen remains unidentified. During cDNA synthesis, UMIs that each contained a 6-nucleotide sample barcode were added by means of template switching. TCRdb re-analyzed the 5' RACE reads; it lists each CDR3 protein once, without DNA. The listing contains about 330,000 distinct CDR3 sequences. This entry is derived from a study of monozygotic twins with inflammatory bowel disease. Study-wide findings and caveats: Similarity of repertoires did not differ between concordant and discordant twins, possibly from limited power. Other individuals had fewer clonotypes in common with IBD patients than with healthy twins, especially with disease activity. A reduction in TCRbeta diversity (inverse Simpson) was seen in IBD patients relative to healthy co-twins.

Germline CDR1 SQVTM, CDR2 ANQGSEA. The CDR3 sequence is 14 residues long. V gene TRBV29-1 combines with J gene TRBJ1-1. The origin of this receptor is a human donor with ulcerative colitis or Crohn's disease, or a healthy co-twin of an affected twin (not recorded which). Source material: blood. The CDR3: CSAVRGPIGTEAFF.